This TCR beta chain is drawn from a study of blood T cell repertoires in COVID-19. For the study at large: Researchers got acute and convalescent COVID-19 samples from the United States, Italy and Spain.

The sample holds a few counts of this clone. As handled by the study authors: It was from reference gene primer amplification that nucleated cell counts were estimated. Clones were read by immunoSEQ multiplex PCR, and TCRdb kept only the in-frame ones, dropping some. That table is the source of V, J and clone size, and D and trimming were worked out from the DNA. The table shows around 250,000 clones, with around 90% occurring only once. V lost 3 bases to trimming and J lost 2 bases; unmatched junction nucleotides: 9. The CDR3 is 16 amino acids. Germline V gene data show CDR1 as SGHVS and CDR2 as FNYEAQ.

This receptor was obtained from a human donor in a cohort sampled during active COVID-19. V is TRBV7-6 and J is TRBJ1-1; 7 nucleotides match TRBD1. Source material: peripheral blood. The CDR3 loop reads CASSFRRTGVNTEAFF. CDR3 DNA: TGTGCCAGCAGCTTTCGTAGGACAGGAGTTAACACTGAAGCTTTCTTT.